The 27 T cell receptor beta chains presented below share a single source sample, sequenced in a study of cytomegalovirus exposure and HLA in healthy donors. With 60 Vbeta and 13 Jbeta primers, the PCR was carried out. Clones were read by immunoSEQ multiplex PCR, and TCRdb kept only the in-frame ones, dropping some. The sample holds approximately 170,000 clones. Input material: PBMCs. The receptors originated from a woman aged 18-29 years in good health and CMV-seropositive.

The V gene is TRBV19, the J gene TRBJ2-2; possible D gene TRBD1, 5 bases. The CDR3 has 14 residues. The V end lost 4 bases, the J end lost 5 bases, and 11 bases lay between the germline ends. CDR1 and CDR2 from the germline V gene are LNHDA and SQIVND (reference sequence). CDR3 region: CASSTQQVTGELFF. CDR3 coding DNA: TGTGCCAGTAGTACCCAACAGGTTACCGGGGAGCTGTTTTTT.

The V and J genes are TRBV4-2 and TRBJ1-5; D may be TRBD1 (5 bases). Germline V gives CDR1 LGHNA, CDR2 YNFKEQ. Trimming stripped 0 bases from V and 7 bases from J, with 13 bases between. The CDR3 has 15 residues. The CDR3, as DNA: TGTGCCAGCAGCCAAGATCTGGGGGGGGTCCAGCCCCAGCATTTT. Its translation: CASSQDLGGVQPQHF.

This chain joins TRBV19 and TRBJ2-1, with D possibly matching TRBD1 (5 bases). CDR3 length equals 14 residues. Deletions cut 3 bases from V and 7 bases from J, with 13 bases between. The germline V gene has CDR1 LNHDA and CDR2 SQIVND (reference sequence). The CDR3 nucleotides are TGTGCCAGTAGTATCCGAGCCAGGGCTAATGAGCAGTTCTTC. This sequence encodes CASSIRARANEQFF.

The chain carries TRBV30 and TRBJ2-1; maybe TRBD2 (6 bases). This CDR3 is 12 amino acids long. Trimming removed 1 base at V and 12 bases at J, with 13 bases between. In germline, CDR1 is GTSNPN, CDR2 SVGIG (reference sequence). For the CDR3, the DNA is TGTGCCTGGAGTGAGAGCGGGTATGGGCAGTTCTTC. This codes for CAWSESGYGQFF.

The chain carries TRBV30 and TRBJ2-5; D perhaps matches TRBD1 (5 bases). CDR3 length equals 13 residues. Per the germline V gene, CDR1 is GTSNPN and CDR2 is SVGIG (reference sequence). V lost 2 bases and J 2 bases, leaving 9 bases between the germline ends. For the CDR3, the DNA is TGTGCCTGGAGTCGACAGAGTCAAGAGACCCAGTACTTC. Amino acids: CAWSRQSQETQYF.

The V gene is TRBV11-3, the J gene TRBJ2-1; 7 bases fit TRBD2. Germline assignment: CDR1 SGHNT and CDR2 YENEEA. V dropped 4 bases and J dropped 6; count of bases not matched to a gene: 6. CDR3 size: 14 residues. The CDR3, as DNA: TGTGCCAGCAGCTCGGGACTACCCCCCAATGAGCAGTTCTTC. Protein product: CASSSGLPPNEQFF.

The CDR3 protein is CASRTSTGIPYEQYF. CDR3 coding DNA: TGTGCCAGCAGGACTTCGACAGGGATTCCCTACGAGCAGTACTTC. This chain uses TRBV27 with TRBJ2-7; 7 nucleotides match TRBD1. V lost 6 bases, J lost 2 bases, and 10 bases stayed unmatched. Germline V gene sequence: CDR1 MNHEY, CDR2 SMNVEV (reference sequence). The CDR3 sequence is 15 residues long.

The chain recombines TRBV25-1 with TRBJ1-4; 7 nucleotides align to TRBD1. The CDR3 totals 15 residues. CDR1 and CDR2 (germline): MGHDK, SYGVNS. Trimming took 4 bases from V and 7 from J; bases not matched to a gene: 9. As DNA, the CDR3 is TGTGCCAGCAGTGGAAACAGGGGTAGGGGTGAAAAACTGTTTTTT. The encoded protein is CASSGNRGRGEKLFF. The full variable domain, in which reference TRBV25-1 and TRBJ1-4 provide the parts outside the CDR3, is EADIYQTPRYLVIGTGKKITLECSQTMGHDKMYWYQQDPGMELHLIHYSYGVNSTEKGDLSSESTVSRIRTEHFPLTLESARPSHTSQYLCASSGNRGRGEKLFFGSGTQLSVL.

The chain links TRBV10-3 to TRBJ1-2; 8 nucleotides match TRBD1. The CDR3 covers 14 residues. V lost 3 bases and J lost 3; bases outside the gene matches: 3. Germline CDR1 and CDR2: ENHRY and SYGVKD. CDR3 DNA sequence: TGTGCCATCAGTGATGGACAGGGCGACTATGGCTACACCTTC. Encoded protein: CAISDGQGDYGYTF.

The V call is TRBV7-6, the J call TRBJ2-7, with TRBD2 matching 9 bases. The CDR3 length is 15 residues. V dropped 2 bases and J dropped 4; count of bases not matched to a gene: 6. In germline, CDR1 is SGHVS, CDR2 FNYEAQ. DNA of the CDR3: TGTGCCAGCAGCTTATCGAGCGGGAGGAGATACGAGCAGTACTTC. Its translation is CASSLSSGRRYEQYF.

The chain is built from TRBV2 and TRBJ1-1, with 8 positions matching TRBD1. J gave up 0 bases and V 6 bases, and 6 bases lay outside the gene matches. The CDR3 runs 15 residues. Germline values: CDR1 SNHLY, CDR2 FYNNEI. This CDR3 reads CASRQGDYLNTEAFF. In DNA, the CDR3 is TGTGCCAGCAGACAGGGGGACTACCTGAACACTGAAGCTTTCTTT.

The rearrangement joins TRBV19 to TRBJ2-7, with 10 bases aligning to TRBD1. This CDR3 contains 13 residues. The germline CDR1 and CDR2 sequences are LNHDA and SQIVND (reference sequence). The CDR3 sequence: CASSGTGVGEQYF. As DNA, the CDR3 is TGTGCTTCTAGTGGGACAGGGGTTGGCGAGCAGTACTTC.

The chain links TRBV27 to TRBJ2-7; D might be TRBD1 (5 bases). Deletions cut 2 bases from V and 4 bases from J, with 6 bases between. The germline gives CDR1 MNHEY, CDR2 SMNVEV (reference sequence). The CDR3 extends over 12 amino acids. Here the CDR3 DNA reads TGTGCCAGCAGTTTAAAGGGGTACGAGCAGTACTTC. Translating gives CASSLKGYEQYF.

J is TRBJ2-3 and V is TRBV7-6; D is possibly TRBD1 (6 bases). CDR3 length: 14 amino acids. V lost 5 bases to trimming and J lost 3 bases, with 12 bases between them. Germline V gene data show CDR1 as SGHVS and CDR2 as FNYEAQ. The DNA of the CDR3 is TGTGCCAGCAGCCTTGATACAGGGACAGATACGCAGTATTTT. Its translation: CASSLDTGTDTQYF.

As regards this clone: In the same sample, other DNA sequences code for this CDR3. V is TRBV7-2 and J is TRBJ1-1; 8 nucleotides agree with TRBD1. CDR1 is SGHTA, CDR2 FQGNSA, per germline. The CDR3 is 14 residues long. J gave up 3 bases and V 5 bases, and 5 bases lay outside the gene matches. The CDR3 region has the DNA TGTGCCAGCAGCCCCAGGACAGGGCACACTGAAGCTTTCTTT. Translating gives CASSPRTGHTEAFF.

The J gene is TRBJ2-7, the V gene TRBV7-9, with TRBD1 identical over 8 bases. The CDR3 totals 14 residues. Trimming removed 5 bases from V and 7 bases from J; junction bases left unmatched: 10. Germline CDR1 SEHNR, CDR2 FQNEAQ (reference sequence). The CDR3 here is CASSPSTGAREQYF. For the CDR3, the DNA is TGTGCCAGCAGCCCTTCGACAGGGGCAAGGGAGCAGTACTTC.

J is TRBJ1-1 and V is TRBV6-1; D remains unclear. This CDR3 has 13 amino acids. Germline CDR1 and CDR2: MNHNS and SASEGT. With 6 bases removed from V and 0 bases from J, the gap between germline ends came to 8 bases. The CDR3 coding sequence is TGTGCCAGCAGGGAGGTAATGAACACTGAAGCTTTCTTT. Protein: CASREVMNTEAFF.

The chain couples TRBV2 to TRBJ2-7; D is unresolved. Trimming stripped 4 bases from V and 2 bases from J, with 9 bases between. The CDR3 has 13 amino acids. Germline V CDR1 and CDR2: SNHLY, FYNNEI. The CDR3 here is CASSGRPTYEQYF. In DNA, the CDR3 is TGTGCCAGCAGTGGGCGGCCGACCTACGAGCAGTACTTC.

The CDR3 nucleotides are TGTGCCATCAGTGTGGGGGACACGGGGAACTATGGCTACACCTTC. Encoded protein: CAISVGDTGNYGYTF. The V gene is TRBV10-3, the J gene TRBJ1-2, with D possibly being TRBD1 (6 bases). This CDR3 spans 15 amino acids. CDR1 ENHRY and CDR2 SYGVKD come from the germline V gene. V dropped 4 bases and J dropped 2 bases, with 14 bases sitting between them.

The V gene is TRBV5-1, the J gene TRBJ1-4, with a possible D match to TRBD1 (6 bases). Trimming took 4 bases from V and 3 from J, leaving 10 bases between them. The CDR3 is made up of 14 amino acids. Germline CDR1 reads SGHRS; CDR2 reads YFSETQ. This CDR3 is CASSNGQPNEKLFF. The CDR3 DNA sequence: TGCGCCAGCAGCAACGGACAGCCTAATGAAAAACTGTTTTTT.

The V gene is TRBV7-9, the J gene TRBJ2-5, with D tentatively TRBD2 (5 bases). Germline lookup yields CDR1 SEHNR and CDR2 FQNEAQ (reference sequence). CDR3 size: 19 residues. V lost 5 bases and J 1 base, leaving 26 bases between the germline ends. The CDR3 here is CASSPPESWVAYLQETQYF. CDR3 DNA: TGTGCCAGCAGCCCGCCGGAGAGTTGGGTAGCGTACCTCCAAGAGACCCAGTACTTC.

The chain employs TRBV6-1 and TRBJ2-7; 9 bases are shared with TRBD2. Unmatched junction bases numbered 15, after V lost 2 bases and J lost 7 bases. CDR1 is MNHNS, CDR2 SASEGT, per germline. This CDR3 is built from 17 residues. The CDR3, as DNA: TGTGCCAGCAGTGAAAAGGGCGGGCTAGCGGGAAGAGGTGAGCAGTACTTC. It translates to CASSEKGGLAGRGEQYF.

This chain joins TRBV7-2 and TRBJ2-5, with TRBD1 as a possible D gene (6 bases). The V gene's germline CDR1 is SGHTA and CDR2 FQGNSA. V lost 10 bases to trimming and J lost 1 base, with 19 bases between them. CDR3 length: 15 amino acids. CDR3 residues: CATNVVGAIQETQYF. DNA of the CDR3: TGTGCCACCAATGTGGTGGGGGCTATCCAAGAGACCCAGTACTTC.

CDR3 bases: TGCGCCAGCAGCTTGGGAGACTCCTCCCTCCAAGAGACCCAGTACTTC. It translates to CASSLGDSSLQETQYF. The rearrangement links TRBV5-1 to TRBJ2-5; D ambiguous. This CDR3 region has 16 residues. Germline CDR1 and CDR2: SGHRS and YFSETQ. V dropped 0 bases and J dropped 1 base, with 13 bases sitting between them.

The chain couples TRBV5-1 to TRBJ1-2, with 8 bases matching TRBD1. The CDR3 has 15 residues. Unmatched junction bases numbered 8, after V lost 3 bases and J lost 4 bases. Germline V lookup: CDR1 SGHRS, CDR2 YFSETQ. The CDR3 reads CASSWAGGAVYGYTF. In nucleotides, the CDR3 is TGCGCCAGCAGCTGGGCAGGGGGCGCGGTCTATGGCTACACCTTC.

The rearrangement joins TRBV19 to TRBJ2-5; no definite D call. Germline V gene sequence: CDR1 LNHDA, CDR2 SQIVND (reference sequence). The CDR3 has 13 amino acids. Trimming stripped 4 bases from V and 4 bases from J, with 10 bases between. Written as DNA, the CDR3 is TGTGCCAGTAGTACCTCGGTTTTAGAGACCCAGTACTTC. Protein sequence: CASSTSVLETQYF.

The chain joins TRBV19 to TRBJ2-2; D uncertain. This CDR3 region has 13 residues. CDR1 is LNHDA, CDR2 SQIVND, per germline (reference sequence). V shed 5 bases and J shed 5 bases, with 9 bases lying between them. In DNA form, the CDR3 reads TGTGCCAGTAGTGTTAGAAGAACCGGGGAGCTGTTTTTT. This translates into CASSVRRTGELFF.